These 25 T cell receptor beta chains came from one sample sequenced in a study of blood T cell repertoires in COVID-19. Libraries were prepared by immunoSEQ multiplex PCR; TCRdb keeps only in-frame clonotypes and omits some of them. The sample yields about 300,000 clones, 89% seen once. Material for sequencing was PBMCs or T cells enriched from blood (not recorded which). The receptors shown here come from a woman aged 50 to 60 who had been exposed to COVID-19.

The J gene is TRBJ2-7, the V gene TRBV13, with TRBD2 matching 12 bases. V was clipped by 5 bases and J by 3 bases; unmatched bases: 5. This CDR3 region has 15 residues. From germline, CDR1 is PRHDT and CDR2 FYEKMQ (reference sequence). The CDR3 reads CASSVMTSGGYEQYF. In nucleotides, the CDR3 is TGTGCCAGCAGCGTCATGACTAGCGGGGGCTACGAGCAGTACTTC.

This clone has a single count. V usage is TRBV7-2 and J usage is TRBJ2-2; TRBD2 matches 7 bases. The CDR3 runs to 15 residues. V trimming: 0 bases; J trimming: 7 bases; junction bases outside the gene matches: 5. Per germline, CDR1 SGHTA and CDR2 FQGNSA. CDR3 nucleotides: TGTGCCAGCAGCTTAGCGGGGGGGTCCATCGGGGAGCTGTTTTTT. The encoded protein is CASSLAGGSIGELFF.

This clone appeared once. This CDR3 is CASSPRTGGSNEQFF. CDR3 nucleotides: TGTGCCAGTAGTCCCCGGACAGGGGGAAGCAATGAGCAGTTCTTC. This chain joins TRBV19 and TRBJ2-1; TRBD1 agrees at 10 bases. CDR3 size: 15 residues. After removal of 5 bases from V and 6 bases from J, the junction contained 7 bases not matched to a gene. The germline CDR1 and CDR2 sequences are LNHDA and SQIVND (reference sequence).

This chain joins TRBV19 and TRBJ2-7; 7 positions match TRBD1. CDR1 is LNHDA, CDR2 SQIVND, per germline (reference sequence). CDR3 length: 16 amino acids. After removal of 9 bases from V and 3 bases from J, the junction contained 17 bases not matched to a gene. The CDR3 coding sequence is TGTGCCAGAGACAGGGTCGCGACACCAGCTTTCTACGAGCAGTACTTC. Amino acids: CARDRVATPAFYEQYF.

The J gene is TRBJ1-2, the V gene TRBV7-2; TRBD1 matches 11 bases. This CDR3 is built from 17 residues. CDR1 and CDR2 from the germline V gene are SGHTA and FQGNSA. The V segment lost 5 bases and the J segment 0 bases; nucleotides outside the gene matches: 8. The CDR3 is CASSPRTGGLTNYGYTF. The CDR3 bases are TGTGCCAGCAGCCCTAGGACAGGGGGCTTAACTAACTATGGCTACACCTTC.

J is TRBJ1-3 and V is TRBV4-1; TRBD1 is a possible D gene (5 bases). The CDR3 contains 12 residues. The ends were cut back, 8 bases at V and 7 bases at J, with 12 bases in the middle. The V gene's germline CDR1 is MGHRA and CDR2 YSYEKL. The CDR3: CASLGLGNTIYF. CDR3 sequence (DNA): TGCGCCAGCCTGGGGCTCGGGAACACCATATATTTT.

This chain connects TRBV4-1 to TRBJ1-1; no definite D call. Germline CDR1 and CDR2: MGHRA and YSYEKL. The CDR3 contains 15 residues. Trimming stripped 1 base from V and 0 bases from J, with 9 bases between. In nucleotides, the CDR3 is TGCGCCAGCAGCCAAGTTGCAGGAATGAACACTGAAGCTTTCTTT. Amino acids: CASSQVAGMNTEAFF.

The CDR3 sequence is CATSSVWGLGNEKLFF. CDR3 in DNA: TGTGCCACCAGCAGTGTTTGGGGGCTGGGTAATGAAAAACTGTTTTTT. V usage is TRBV15 and J usage is TRBJ1-4; D is possibly TRBD1 (6 bases). CDR1 and CDR2 (germline): LNHNV, YYDKDF (reference sequence). The ends were cut back, 3 bases at V and 4 bases at J, with 15 bases in the middle. The CDR3 has 16 residues.

This clone was seen more than once but under ten times. The chain carries TRBV12-2 and TRBJ1-1. TRBV12-2 is deemed a pseudogene. This CDR3 is 17 amino acids long. CDR3 in DNA: TGTGCAAGTCGCTCATTGCGGGTGGTGGGGAAAAACACTGAAGCTTTCTTT. Translating it yields CASRSLRVVGKNTEAFF.

The gene calls are TRBV11-2 and TRBJ1-2; possibly TRBD1 for D (6 bases). Deletions cut 3 bases from V and 8 bases from J, with 16 bases between. In germline, CDR1 is SGHAT, CDR2 FQNNGV. The CDR3 runs 14 residues. CDR3 nucleotide sequence: TGTGCCAGCAGCTTCGAGTACAGGGCAAAGGGCTACACCTTC. Translating gives CASSFEYRAKGYTF.

The CDR3 DNA is TGTGCCAGCAGCCAGGGAACAGGGGGCGATGGCTACACCTTC. The encoded protein is CASSQGTGGDGYTF. This chain uses TRBV3-1 (or the pseudogene TRBV3-2) with TRBJ1-2; TRBD1 matches 9 bases. Germline V CDR1 and CDR2: LGHDT, YNNKEL (reference sequence). The junction had 5 bases not matched to a gene; V was cut back by 3 bases and J by 6 bases. CDR3 length equals 14 residues.

The table lists this clone with a count of one. The V call is TRBV15, the J call TRBJ1-4; D not resolved. Germline loops: CDR1 LNHNV, CDR2 YYDKDF (reference sequence). V was clipped by 3 bases and J by 3 bases, with 14 bases between them. This CDR3 is built from 16 residues. CDR3 coding DNA: TGTGCCACCAGCAGGGACTGGTCCGGAGCTAATGAAAAACTGTTTTTT. The encoded protein is CATSRDWSGANEKLFF.

CDR3 residues: CASSLRFDQPQHF. The DNA of the CDR3 is TGTGCCAGCTCATTGCGTTTCGATCAGCCCCAGCATTTT. This sequence joins TRBV2 and TRBJ1-5; D is ambiguous. The CDR3 runs to 13 residues. CDR1 is SNHLY, CDR2 FYNNEI, per germline. V shed 8 bases and J shed 5 bases, with 13 bases lying between them.

The V and J genes are TRBV6-5 and TRBJ1-2; D not certain. The CDR3 loop spans 11 amino acids. V lost 6 bases to trimming and J lost 5 bases, with 7 bases between them. Germline V gene data show CDR1 as MNHEY and CDR2 as SVGAGI. DNA for the CDR3: TGTGCCAGCAGCGCGAGGTATGGCTACACCTTC. Protein product: CASSARYGYTF.

This clone was seen only a few times. This chain connects TRBV27 to TRBJ2-5; no firm D call. This CDR3 is built from 14 residues. CDR1 is MNHEY, CDR2 SMNVEV, per germline (reference sequence). The V gene lost 3 bases and the J gene lost 5 bases, with 13 bases spanning the gap. CDR3 DNA sequence: TGTGCCAGCAGTTTGCAGGCCCGTCTCGAGACCCAGTACTTC. This encodes CASSLQARLETQYF.

This clone was found a few times. The chain combines TRBV7-2 with TRBJ1-1, with TRBD1 identical over 7 bases. The CDR3 spans 15 residues. The J segment lost 3 bases and the V segment lost 1 base, leaving 5 bases of the junction unmatched. Germline CDR1 SGHTA, CDR2 FQGNSA. The CDR3 is CASSLVPGGDTEAFF. Written as DNA, the CDR3 is TGTGCCAGCAGCTTAGTTCCAGGGGGAGACACTGAAGCTTTCTTT.

The chain combines TRBV2 with TRBJ1-5, with D perhaps TRBD1 (5 bases). V gave up 1 base and J gave up 7 bases, with 11 bases separating them. Looked up from germline, CDR1 is SNHLY and CDR2 is FYNNEI. This CDR3 comprises 14 residues. The CDR3 region has the DNA TGTGCCAGCAGTGAAGGAGATGGGGCCCAGCCCCAGCATTTT. Translating it yields CASSEGDGAQPQHF.

The chain joins TRBV5-1 to TRBJ1-2; TRBD1 matches 9 bases. The CDR3 has 13 amino acids. The germline V gene has CDR1 SGHRS and CDR2 YFSETQ. V lost 4 bases to trimming and J lost 8 bases; unmatched junction nucleotides: 6. The CDR3 region has the DNA TGCGCCAGCAGCGCCCCGGGACAGGGAGGCTACACCTTC. Residues: CASSAPGQGGYTF.

The chain carries TRBV12-3 or TRBV12-4 and TRBJ1-2; unclear D gene. With 5 bases removed from V and 4 bases from J, the gap between germline ends came to 11 bases. This CDR3 is 13 amino acids long. The DNA of the CDR3 is TGTGCCAGCAGTCCTACTGAATCCTATGGCTACACCTTC. This gives the protein CASSPTESYGYTF.

V usage is TRBV5-1 and J usage is TRBJ2-5; 7 bases align to TRBD2. This CDR3 has 13 residues. Germline CDR1 is SGHRS and CDR2 is YFSETQ. The ends lost 7 bases at V and 6 bases at J; junction bases unmatched: 9. CDR3 sequence (DNA): TGCGCCAGCTTAGACCCGGGGGGAAAGACCCAGTACTTC. Translation: CASLDPGGKTQYF. Supplemented by reference TRBV5-1 and TRBJ2-5, the full variable domain reads KAGVTQTPRYLIKTRGQQVTLSCSPISGHRSVSWYQQTPGQGLQFLFEYFSETQRNKGNFPGRFSGRQFSNSRSEMNVSTLELGDSALYLCASLDPGGKTQYFGPGTRLLVL.

The chain employs TRBV5-5 and TRBJ1-2; 7 nucleotides agree with TRBD1. This CDR3 region has 14 residues. Trimming cost V 4 bases and J 6 bases; bases outside gene matches: 9. Germline CDR1 is SGHKS and CDR2 is YYEKEE (reference sequence). In DNA, the CDR3 is TGTGCCAGCAGCCCCTCGACAGGGCAGAATGGCTACACCTTC. Its protein product is CASSPSTGQNGYTF.

The chain links TRBV7-9 to TRBJ2-3; the match to TRBD2 covers 11 bases. V lost 4 bases, J lost 2 bases, and 5 bases stayed unmatched. CDR1 SEHNR and CDR2 FQNEAQ come from the germline V gene (reference sequence). The CDR3 consists of 16 residues. CDR3 region: CASSSLAGGTTDTQYF. In nucleotides, the CDR3 is TGTGCCAGCAGCTCCTTAGCGGGGGGGACCACAGATACGCAGTATTTT. Together with reference TRBV7-9 and TRBJ2-3, the CDR3 gives the full variable domain: DTGVSQNPRHKITKRGQNVTFRCDPISEHNRLYWYRQTLGQGPEFLTYFQNEAQLEKSRLLSDRFSAERPKGSFSTLEIQRTEQGDSAMYLCASSSLAGGTTDTQYFGPGTRLTVL.

The count of this clone is one. The rearrangement joins TRBV14 to TRBJ2-7; 9 bases line up with TRBD1. The CDR3 covers 16 residues. Trimming cost V 4 bases and J 0 bases; bases outside gene matches: 7. In germline, CDR1 is SGHDN, CDR2 FVKESK. CDR3 protein: CASSPRQGGISYEQYF. CDR3 nucleotides: TGTGCCAGCAGCCCCCGACAGGGGGGAATCTCCTACGAGCAGTACTTC. Full variable domain (remainder filled in from reference TRBV14 and TRBJ2-7): EAGVTQFPSHSVIEKGQTVTLRCDPISGHDNLYWYRRVMGKEIKFLLHFVKESKQDESGMPNNRFLAERTGGTYSTLKVQPAELEDSGVYFCASSPRQGGISYEQYFGPGTRLTVT.

The rearrangement joins TRBV12-3 or TRBV12-4 to TRBJ2-3; a possible D gene is TRBD1 (6 bases). The CDR3 has 12 amino acids. V shed 7 bases and J shed 5 bases, with 10 bases lying between them. This CDR3 reads CASTKQGDTQYF. CDR3 bases: TGTGCCAGCACGAAACAGGGAGATACGCAGTATTTT.

This clone was observed many times. The rearrangement uses TRBV30 and TRBJ1-2, with a weak D call TRBD1 (6 bases). Germline V CDR1 and CDR2: GTSNPN, SVGIG (reference sequence). This CDR3 spans 13 amino acids. With 0 bases removed from V and 2 bases from J, the gap between germline ends came to 7 bases. DNA of the CDR3: TGTGCCTGGAGTGTAGGGACAAACTATGGCTACACCTTC. Its translation is CAWSVGTNYGYTF.